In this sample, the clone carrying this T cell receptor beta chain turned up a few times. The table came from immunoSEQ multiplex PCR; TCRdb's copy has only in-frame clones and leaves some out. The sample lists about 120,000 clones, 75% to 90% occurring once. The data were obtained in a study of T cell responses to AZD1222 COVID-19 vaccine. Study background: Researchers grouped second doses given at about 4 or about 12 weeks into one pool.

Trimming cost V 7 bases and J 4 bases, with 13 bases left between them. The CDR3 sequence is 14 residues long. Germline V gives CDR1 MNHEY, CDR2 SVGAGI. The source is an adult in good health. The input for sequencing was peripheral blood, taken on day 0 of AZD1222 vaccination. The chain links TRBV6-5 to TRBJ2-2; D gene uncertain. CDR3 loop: CASTLGPVTGELFF. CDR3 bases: TGTGCCAGCACTTTAGGGCCCGTCACCGGGGAGCTGTTTTTT.